This is a list of T cell receptor beta chains from one sample in a study of Tregs in tolerant kidney transplant recipients. The repertoire was sequenced with immunoSEQ multiplex PCR; TCRdb's copy has only in-frame clones and lacks some. The data hold some 66,000 clones, with around nine tenths observed a single time. Sequencing was performed on CD8+ T cells from blood, taken before the transplant. These receptors originate from a human donor who received a combined kidney and bone marrow transplant. CDR3s include the opening cysteine and the closing phenylalanine or tryptophan. The D gene is left open where the match is weak. Clone sizes are given selectively: once, few, many, or a class where the clone is expanded.

d_call j_call clone_size v_call cdr3_aa cdr3_nt
- TRBJ1-5 - TRBV5-6 CASSLGVRQPQHF TGTGCCAGCAGCCTAGGGGTCCGGCAGCCCCAGCATTTT
TRBD1 TRBJ1-5 - TRBV4-1 CASSQDRSDRGGNQPQHF TGCGCCAGCAGCCAAGATAGGTCCGACAGGGGAGGCAATCAGCCCCAGCATTTT
- TRBJ1-2 - TRBV30 CAWSTTGGYTF TGTGCCTGGAGTACCACGGGGGGCTACACCTTC
- TRBJ2-7 - TRBV5-1 CASSLEGVEQYF TGCGCCAGCAGCTTGGAAGGGGTCGAGCAGTACTTC
- TRBJ2-6 - TRBV27 CASSLESGANVLTF TGTGCCAGCAGTTTAGAGTCCGGGGCCAACGTCCTGACTTTC
TRBD2 TRBJ2-1 - TRBV5-6 CASSLGGLAYNEQFF TGTGCCAGCAGCTTGGGGGGACTAGCCTACAATGAGCAGTTCTTC
- TRBJ1-4 - TRBV5-5 CASSLGGRRNEKLFF TGTGCCAGCAGCTTGGGTGGCAGGCGTAATGAAAAACTGTTTTTT
TRBD1 TRBJ1-4 - TRBV4-2 CATTPRDRDTEKLFF TGTGCCACCACCCCCCGGGACAGGGATACTGAAAAACTGTTTTTT
TRBD1 TRBJ1-1 medium-sized TRBV7-9 CASSPNRGDTEAFF TGTGCCAGCAGCCCCAACAGGGGGGACACTGAAGCTTTCTTT
TRBD2 TRBJ2-1 - TRBV7-9 CASSSSGLAGEIYNEQFF TGTGCCAGCAGCTCCTCCGGACTAGCGGGGGAAATATACAATGAGCAGTTCTTC
- TRBJ2-7 - TRBV14 CASSQGADEQYF TGTGCCAGCAGCCAGGGGGCGGACGAGCAGTACTTC
TRBD2 TRBJ2-3 - TRBV2 CASTGLILAGDRNTQYF TGTGCCAGCACCGGTCTCATCCTAGCGGGAGATAGGAATACGCAGTATTTT
TRBD2 TRBJ2-2 - TRBV4-1 CASSQDRAGGPVGELFF TGCGCCAGCAGCCAAGATCGAGCGGGGGGGCCTGTCGGGGAGCTGTTTTTT
- TRBJ1-3 - TRBV5-1 CASSLEGISGNTIYF TGCGCCAGCAGCTTGGAGGGGATCTCTGGAAACACCATATATTTT
- TRBJ2-7 - TRBV16 CASSQGTFPEQYF TGTGCCAGCAGCCAAGGGACTTTCCCCGAGCAGTACTTC
TRBD2 TRBJ2-7 - TRBV5-1 CASSWTGLAASYEQYF TGCGCCAGCAGCTGGACGGGACTAGCGGCCTCCTACGAGCAGTACTTC
- TRBJ1-2 - TRBV14 CASSQESGWNGYTF TGTGCCAGCAGCCAAGAGTCCGGGTGGAATGGCTACACCTTC
- TRBJ2-7 - TRBV5-6 CASSSFSYEQYF TGTGCCAGCAGCTCCTTTTCCTACGAGCAGTACTTC
TRBD1 TRBJ1-3 - TRBV2 CASLDRVPGNTIYF TGTGCCAGTCTGGACAGGGTCCCTGGAAACACCATATATTTT
- TRBJ1-2 - TRBV7-8 CASSLFAGEIYTF TGTGCCAGCAGCTTATTTGCAGGGGAAATCTACACCTTC
- TRBJ1-1 - TRBV4-3 CASSHLGGGTEAFF TGCGCCAGCAGCCATTTGGGGGGTGGGACTGAAGCTTTCTTT
- TRBJ2-3 few TRBV6-4 CASSDGASPTDTQYF TGTGCCAGCAGTGACGGGGCCTCACCCACGGATACGCAGTATTTT
TRBD1 TRBJ1-6 once TRBV4-2 CASSLPDRNNSPLHF TGTGCCAGCAGCTTACCGGACAGGAATAATTCACCCCTCCACTTT
- TRBJ1-2 - TRBV29-1 CSVIGGYGYTF TGCAGCGTTATCGGGGGCTATGGCTACACCTTC
- TRBJ2-1 - TRBV27 CASTSGGAYNEQFF TGTGCCAGCACAAGCGGAGGAGCCTACAATGAGCAGTTCTTC
TRBD1 TRBJ2-1 - TRBV30 CAWSHGQGYNEQFF TGTGCCTGGAGTCATGGACAGGGGTACAATGAGCAGTTCTTC
- TRBJ2-1 - TRBV6-6 CASSYSNYNEQFF TGTGCCAGCAGTTACTCCAATTACAATGAGCAGTTCTTC
TRBD2 TRBJ2-7 once TRBV4-1 CASSQGGYEQYF TGCGCCAGCAGCCAGGGGGGGTACGAGCAGTACTTC
TRBD1 TRBJ2-3 once TRBV7-3 CASSPTGAVDTQYF TGTGCCAGCAGCCCGACAGGGGCTGTCGATACGCAGTATTTT
TRBD2 TRBJ2-1 - TRBV4-2 CASLAGTSGNNEQFF TGTGCCAGCCTAGCCGGGACTAGCGGGAACAATGAGCAGTTCTTC
- TRBJ1-4 - TRBV30 CAWEGVANEKLFF TGTGCCTGGGAAGGGGTGGCAAATGAAAAACTGTTTTTT
- TRBJ2-7 - TRBV4-3 CASSQDNGGIHYEQYF TGCGCCAGCAGCCAAGATAATGGCGGGATTCACTACGAGCAGTACTTC
TRBD1 TRBJ1-1 - TRBV30 CAWSVQGDSEAFF TGTGCCTGGAGTGTACAGGGGGACTCTGAAGCTTTCTTT
- TRBJ2-7 - TRBV25-1 CASTGTLDSGEQYF TGTGCCAGCACCGGGACACTCGACTCGGGGGAGCAGTACTTC
TRBD1 TRBJ1-2 - TRBV6-1 CASSEAAGQRIYGYTF TGTGCCAGCAGTGAAGCCGCGGGACAGCGCATCTATGGCTACACCTTC
TRBD2 TRBJ2-1 - TRBV9 CASSPRREGYNEQFF TGTGCCAGCAGCCCCCGGCGGGAGGGCTACAATGAGCAGTTCTTC
TRBD1 TRBJ2-7 - TRBV5-6 CASSSQGAYEQYF TGTGCCAGCAGCTCACAGGGGGCTTACGAGCAGTACTTC
TRBD1 TRBJ2-6 - TRBV9 CASSLRPGQGAFSGANVLTF TGTGCCAGCAGCTTACGCCCCGGACAGGGCGCCTTCTCTGGGGCCAACGTCCTGACTTTC
TRBD1 TRBJ2-1 - TRBV28 CASSFLSGTGASSYNEQFF TGTGCCAGCAGTTTCCTTTCCGGGACAGGGGCAAGCTCCTACAATGAGCAGTTCTTC
TRBD1 TRBJ2-5 - TRBV4-1 CASSQGEGQGGETQYF TGCGCCAGCAGCCAAGGGGAAGGACAGGGCGGGGAGACCCAGTACTTC
- TRBJ2-7 once TRBV9 CASSVGSSGEQYF TGTGCCAGCAGCGTGGGCTCCTCAGGCGAGCAGTACTTC
TRBD2 TRBJ2-3 - TRBV5-1 CASSDLLKREAPGSTDTQYF TGCGCCAGCAGCGACCTCTTGAAGCGGGAGGCTCCTGGGAGCACAGATACGCAGTATTTT
- TRBJ1-2 medium-sized TRBV4-1 CASSPGLNYGYTF TGCGCCAGCAGCCCGGGGTTAAACTATGGCTACACCTTC
TRBD1 TRBJ1-6 - TRBV11-3 CASSPGGTSPLHF TGTGCCAGCAGCCCAGGGGGAACTTCACCCCTCCACTTT
- TRBJ1-2 - TRBV4-2 CASSQDQEVTAYGYTF TGTGCCAGCAGCCAAGACCAGGAGGTCACGGCCTATGGCTACACCTTC
- TRBJ2-1 - TRBV4-2 CASSQGELASYNEQFF TGTGCCAGCAGCCAAGGCGAGCTAGCCTCCTACAATGAGCAGTTCTTC
- TRBJ1-2 - TRBV15 CATSWGVGDYGYTF TGTGCCACCAGCTGGGGGGTTGGGGACTATGGCTACACCTTC
- TRBJ2-7 once TRBV4-3 CASSQTSATTYEQYF TGCGCCAGCAGCCAAACCTCAGCGACCACCTACGAGCAGTACTTC
TRBD1 TRBJ1-3 - TRBV19 CASSMGTGDFPGNTIYF TGTGCCAGTAGTATGGGGACAGGGGACTTTCCTGGAAACACCATATATTTT